The rows below give T cell receptor beta chains drawn from one sample of a study of T-cell reconstitution after alpha-beta-depleted transplantation in children. TCRdb passed the PCR reads through MiXCR, listing each CDR3 protein once. The sample has 90,000 to 130,000 distinct CDR3 sequences, almost 6.5% seen once. Sequencing used PBMCs, mostly from graft donor cells, obtained 360 days after TCRalphabeta/CD19-depleted stem cell transplant. Receptor source: a male patient aged 2 to 9 who had a stem cell transplant for acute lymphoblastic leukemia, so the T cells may come from the graft donor. Each CDR3 is given with its conserved first and last residue. D genes are given only for firm matches. Part of the rows lack a size; the others show once, few, many or a class for expanded clones.

D gene: -
J gene: TRBJ1-1
CDR3 length: 14
V gene: TRBV4-3
clone size: many
CDR3 DNA: TGCGCCAGCAGCCTAGCGGGCAGGCCAAGGGGAGCTTTCTTT
CDR3 protein: CASSLAGRPRGAFF

D gene: TRBD1
J gene: TRBJ1-1
CDR3 length: 14
V gene: TRBV27
clone size: -
CDR3 DNA: TGTGCCAGCAGTTTCGACGACAGGGGGACTGAAGCTTTCTTT
CDR3 protein: CASSFDDRGTEAFF

D gene: -
J gene: TRBJ2-7
CDR3 length: 14
V gene: TRBV28
clone size: many
CDR3 DNA: TGTGCCAGCAGTTCTATCCGGGGTCAAAACGAGCAGTACTTC
CDR3 protein: CASSSIRGQNEQYF

D gene: -
J gene: TRBJ1-4
CDR3 length: 12
V gene: TRBV20-1
clone size: -
CDR3 DNA: TGCAGTGCTTATCGGACTTCCGAAAAACTGTTTTTT
CDR3 protein: CSAYRTSEKLFF

D gene: -
J gene: TRBJ2-2
CDR3 length: 16
V gene: TRBV10-3
clone size: many
CDR3 DNA: TGTGCCATCAGTTCTTTAGAGGGGCGGAGCACCGGGGAGCTGTTTTTT
CDR3 protein: CAISSLEGRSTGELFF

D gene: -
J gene: TRBJ2-7
CDR3 length: 13
V gene: TRBV24-1
clone size: many
CDR3 DNA: TGTGCCACCAGTGAGGGGACCTCCTACGAGCAGTACTTC
CDR3 protein: CATSEGTSYEQYF

D gene: -
J gene: TRBJ1-2
CDR3 length: 13
V gene: TRBV4-3
clone size: once
CDR3 DNA: TGCGCCAGCAGCCAAGACGGCCCCTATGGCTACACCTTC
CDR3 protein: CASSQDGPYGYTF

D gene: -
J gene: TRBJ2-1
CDR3 length: 13
V gene: TRBV6-6
clone size: few
CDR3 DNA: TGTGCCAGCAGTTACGGAGACTTATACCAGCAGTTCTTC
CDR3 protein: CASSYGDLYQQFF

D gene: -
J gene: TRBJ1-1
CDR3 length: 12
V gene: TRBV28
clone size: -
CDR3 DNA: TGTGCCAGCAACTGGGGGGGCCCCGAAGCTTTCTTT
CDR3 protein: CASNWGGPEAFF

D gene: -
J gene: TRBJ2-3
CDR3 length: 15
V gene: TRBV7-9
clone size: -
CDR3 DNA: TGTGCCAGCAGCTTAGCAAACAGCTTCACAGATACGCAGTATTTT
CDR3 protein: CASSLANSFTDTQYF

D gene: TRBD1
J gene: TRBJ1-1
CDR3 length: 15
V gene: TRBV3-1
clone size: many
CDR3 DNA: TGTGCCAGCAGCCAAGATGGGACAGGGTTCACTGAAGCTTTCTTT
CDR3 protein: CASSQDGTGFTEAFF

D gene: -
J gene: TRBJ2-7
CDR3 length: 13
V gene: TRBV29-1
clone size: many
CDR3 DNA: TGCAGCGTTGGCCCTACAGGGAGATACGAGCAGTACTTC
CDR3 protein: CSVGPTGRYEQYF

D gene: -
J gene: TRBJ2-3
CDR3 length: 15
V gene: TRBV2
clone size: -
CDR3 DNA: TGTGCCTTCTGCCCCTCGAAAAAGGGAGCAGATACGCAGTATTTT
CDR3 protein: CAFCPSKKGADTQYF

D gene: -
J gene: TRBJ1-5
CDR3 length: 15
V gene: TRBV5-8
clone size: many
CDR3 DNA: TGTGCCAGCAGCGCCGGGACTACTCTACGAGAGCCCCAGCATTTT
CDR3 protein: CASSAGTTLREPQHF

D gene: TRBD2
J gene: TRBJ2-1
CDR3 length: 16
V gene: TRBV10-3
clone size: many
CDR3 DNA: TGTGCCATCAGTGACCCGACTAGCGGGAGGTTCTATGAGCAGTTCTTC
CDR3 protein: CAISDPTSGRFYEQFF

D gene: TRBD1
J gene: TRBJ1-2
CDR3 length: 13
V gene: TRBV29-1
clone size: many
CDR3 DNA: TGCAGCGTTATTTCAGGACAGGACTATGGCTACACCTTC
CDR3 protein: CSVISGQDYGYTF

D gene: -
J gene: TRBJ1-4
CDR3 length: 14
V gene: TRBV6-1
clone size: -
CDR3 DNA: TGTGCCAGCGTCCCGGGCCCTCTGGATGAAAAACTGTTTTTT
CDR3 protein: CASVPGPLDEKLFF

D gene: -
J gene: TRBJ2-1
CDR3 length: 14
V gene: TRBV20-1
clone size: many
CDR3 DNA: TGCAGTGCTAGAGACCTTCGGCCATACAATGAGCAGTTCTTC
CDR3 protein: CSARDLRPYNEQFF

D gene: -
J gene: TRBJ2-1
CDR3 length: 12
V gene: TRBV28
clone size: -
CDR3 DNA: TGTGCCAGCACTCTAGAAGCTTCTGAGAAGTTCTTC
CDR3 protein: CASTLEASEKFF

D gene: -
J gene: TRBJ2-1
CDR3 length: 11
V gene: TRBV5-6
clone size: many
CDR3 DNA: TGTGCCAGCAGCTCCCCACACGGGGAGTTCTTC
CDR3 protein: CASSSPHGEFF

D gene: -
J gene: TRBJ1-5
CDR3 length: 13
V gene: TRBV20-1
clone size: many
CDR3 DNA: TGCAGTGCTCCAGGGGCCAGCAATCAGCCCCAGCATTTT
CDR3 protein: CSAPGASNQPQHF

D gene: -
J gene: TRBJ1-1
CDR3 length: 12
V gene: TRBV10-2
clone size: many
CDR3 DNA: TGCGCCAGCACGAACACATTCACTGAAGCTTTCTTT
CDR3 protein: CASTNTFTEAFF

D gene: TRBD1
J gene: TRBJ2-1
CDR3 length: 15
V gene: TRBV27
clone size: -
CDR3 DNA: TGTGCCAGCAGTTTAAGACAGGGGGACTACAATGAGCAGTTCTTC
CDR3 protein: CASSLRQGDYNEQFF

D gene: -
J gene: TRBJ2-3
CDR3 length: 16
V gene: TRBV7-2
clone size: many
CDR3 DNA: TGTGCCAGCAGCTTAGCGGGGGGAGCCGCCACAGATACGCAGTATTTT
CDR3 protein: CASSLAGGAATDTQYF

D gene: -
J gene: TRBJ1-2
CDR3 length: 14
V gene: TRBV20-1
clone size: many
CDR3 DNA: TGCAGTGCTAGTGGCTACGACAGGAACTATGGCTACACCTTC
CDR3 protein: CSASGYDRNYGYTF

D gene: -
J gene: TRBJ1-5
CDR3 length: 14
V gene: TRBV5-6
clone size: few
CDR3 DNA: TGTGCCAGCAGCTTGTTCAATAGCAATCAGCCCCAGCATTTT
CDR3 protein: CASSLFNSNQPQHF

D gene: TRBD1
J gene: TRBJ2-7
CDR3 length: 14
V gene: TRBV7-9
clone size: -
CDR3 DNA: TGTGCCAGCAGCTTGCCGGGACAGGGATCCGAGCAGTACTTC
CDR3 protein: CASSLPGQGSEQYF

D gene: TRBD2
J gene: TRBJ2-7
CDR3 length: 17
V gene: TRBV2
clone size: many
CDR3 DNA: TGTGCCAGCACCTTACGGACTAGCGGGGCGACCTCCTACGAGCAGTACTTC
CDR3 protein: CASTLRTSGATSYEQYF

D gene: -
J gene: TRBJ1-2
CDR3 length: 10
V gene: TRBV21-1
clone size: many
CDR3 DNA: TGTGCCAGCGGGTATTTTGGCTACACCTTC
CDR3 protein: CASGYFGYTF

D gene: -
J gene: TRBJ2-4
CDR3 length: 13
V gene: TRBV5-1
clone size: -
CDR3 DNA: TGCGCCAGCTCGGGTGCAGCCAAAAACATTCAGTACTTC
CDR3 protein: CASSGAAKNIQYF

D gene: -
J gene: TRBJ2-7
CDR3 length: 14
V gene: TRBV6-2/TRBV6-3
clone size: many
CDR3 DNA: TGTGCCAGCAGTTCCGGGCCGAGATTCTACGAGCAGTACTTC
CDR3 protein: CASSSGPRFYEQYF

D gene: -
J gene: TRBJ1-5
CDR3 length: 15
V gene: TRBV12-3/TRBV12-4
clone size: many
CDR3 DNA: TGTGCCAGCAGTTTGTTTGGGACACAGGGTGGGACCCAGCATTTT
CDR3 protein: CASSLFGTQGGTQHF

D gene: TRBD1
J gene: TRBJ2-3
CDR3 length: 15
V gene: TRBV7-3
clone size: many
CDR3 DNA: TGTGCCAGCAGCCCGTCCGGGACAGGGCTCGATACGCAGTATTTT
CDR3 protein: CASSPSGTGLDTQYF

D gene: TRBD1
J gene: TRBJ1-5
CDR3 length: 15
V gene: TRBV28
clone size: few
CDR3 DNA: TGTGCCAGCAGTTTAGGGGACAGTCTTTATCAGCCCCAGCATTTT
CDR3 protein: CASSLGDSLYQPQHF

D gene: -
J gene: TRBJ2-3
CDR3 length: 11
V gene: TRBV29-1
clone size: many
CDR3 DNA: TGCAGCGCACAGGGCACAGATACGCAGTATTTT
CDR3 protein: CSAQGTDTQYF

D gene: -
J gene: TRBJ1-5
CDR3 length: 14
V gene: TRBV4-1
clone size: -
CDR3 DNA: TGCGCCAGCACTCGGGGGCCGGGCAATCAGCCCCAGCATTTT
CDR3 protein: CASTRGPGNQPQHF

D gene: -
J gene: TRBJ2-7
CDR3 length: 15
V gene: TRBV5-6
clone size: few
CDR3 DNA: TGTGCCAGCAGCTTGGCCCGGGGGACCCCCTACGAGCAGTACTTC
CDR3 protein: CASSLARGTPYEQYF

D gene: TRBD2
J gene: TRBJ2-7
CDR3 length: 13
V gene: TRBV28
clone size: -
CDR3 DNA: TGTGCCAGCAGTCTGGGAGGGTTTGGCGAGCAGTACTTC
CDR3 protein: CASSLGGFGEQYF

D gene: TRBD1
J gene: TRBJ2-5
CDR3 length: 14
V gene: TRBV10-3
clone size: many
CDR3 DNA: TGTGCCATCTGTGGACAGGGGAAACAAGAGACCCAGTACTTC
CDR3 protein: CAICGQGKQETQYF

D gene: -
J gene: TRBJ2-5
CDR3 length: 14
V gene: TRBV7-9
clone size: many
CDR3 DNA: TGTGCCAGCAGCTTGACGGTTACAAGAGAGACCCAGTACTTC
CDR3 protein: CASSLTVTRETQYF

D gene: -
J gene: TRBJ2-3
CDR3 length: 15
V gene: TRBV5-1
clone size: many
CDR3 DNA: TGCGCCAGCAGCTTGCTAGTCCGGCGTACAGATACGCAGTATTTT
CDR3 protein: CASSLLVRRTDTQYF

D gene: -
J gene: TRBJ2-2
CDR3 length: 21
V gene: TRBV5-6
clone size: few
CDR3 DNA: TGTGCCAGCAGCTTCCCTAACCAGGGGCGCTTCTTATACGCGAACACCGGGGAGCTGTTTTTT
CDR3 protein: CASSFPNQGRFLYANTGELFF

D gene: -
J gene: TRBJ2-7
CDR3 length: 14
V gene: TRBV7-9
clone size: few
CDR3 DNA: TGTGCCAGCAGCTCACGGACAGAAACCTACGAGCAGTACTTC
CDR3 protein: CASSSRTETYEQYF

D gene: -
J gene: TRBJ2-1
CDR3 length: 14
V gene: TRBV27
clone size: few
CDR3 DNA: TGTGCCAGCAGTTTAAGGGCCGCCTACAATGAGCAGTTCTTC
CDR3 protein: CASSLRAAYNEQFF

D gene: TRBD1
J gene: TRBJ2-7
CDR3 length: 13
V gene: TRBV27
clone size: many
CDR3 DNA: TGTGCCAGCAGTGCTGGCAGGGACAGGGAGCAGTACTTC
CDR3 protein: CASSAGRDREQYF

D gene: -
J gene: TRBJ2-3
CDR3 length: 15
V gene: TRBV21-1
clone size: many
CDR3 DNA: TGTGCCAGCAGCAAAGCCGGGACGGGGACAGATACGCAGTATTTT
CDR3 protein: CASSKAGTGTDTQYF

D gene: -
J gene: TRBJ2-5
CDR3 length: 12
V gene: TRBV20-1
clone size: many
CDR3 DNA: TGCCTCCCTCAGGTGAATCAAGAGACCCAGTACTTC
CDR3 protein: CLPQVNQETQYF

D gene: TRBD1
J gene: TRBJ2-7
CDR3 length: 14
V gene: TRBV24-1
clone size: many
CDR3 DNA: TGTGCCACCAGTGACCGGGACAGGGCCCACGAGCAGTACTTC
CDR3 protein: CATSDRDRAHEQYF

D gene: TRBD1
J gene: TRBJ1-5
CDR3 length: 16
V gene: TRBV5-6
clone size: few
CDR3 DNA: TGTGCCAGCACCTTTGGAGACAGGGGCGACAATCAGCCCCAGCATTTT
CDR3 protein: CASTFGDRGDNQPQHF

D gene: -
J gene: TRBJ2-5
CDR3 length: 13
V gene: TRBV7-9
clone size: few
CDR3 DNA: TGTGCCAGCAGCTCCATCTACACGGAGACCCAGTACTTC
CDR3 protein: CASSSIYTETQYF

D gene: -
J gene: TRBJ2-2
CDR3 length: 16
V gene: TRBV5-1
clone size: many
CDR3 DNA: TGCGCCAGCAGCTTGGAGGGGCAGGGTTGGACCGGGGAGCTGTTTTTT
CDR3 protein: CASSLEGQGWTGELFF